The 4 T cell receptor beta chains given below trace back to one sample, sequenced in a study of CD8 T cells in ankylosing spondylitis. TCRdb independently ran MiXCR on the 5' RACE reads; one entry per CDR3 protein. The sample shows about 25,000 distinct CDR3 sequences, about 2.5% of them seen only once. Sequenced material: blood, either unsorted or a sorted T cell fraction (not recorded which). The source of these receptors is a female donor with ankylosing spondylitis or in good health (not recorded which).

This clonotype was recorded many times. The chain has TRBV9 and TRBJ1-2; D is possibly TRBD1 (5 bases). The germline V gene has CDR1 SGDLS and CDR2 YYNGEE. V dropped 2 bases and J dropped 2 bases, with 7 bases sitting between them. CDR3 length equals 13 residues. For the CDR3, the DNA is TGTGCCAGCAGCGTTGGGGGGAACTATGGCTACACCTTC. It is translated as CASSVGGNYGYTF.

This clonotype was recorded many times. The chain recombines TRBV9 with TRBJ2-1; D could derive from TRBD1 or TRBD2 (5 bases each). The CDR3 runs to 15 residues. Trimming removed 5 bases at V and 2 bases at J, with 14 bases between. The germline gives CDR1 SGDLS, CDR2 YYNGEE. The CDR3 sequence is CASSEGLAAYNEQFF. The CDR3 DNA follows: TGTGCCAGCAGTGAGGGGTTGGCAGCCTACAATGAGCAGTTCTTC. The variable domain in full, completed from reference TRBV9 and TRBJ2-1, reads DSGVTQTPKHLITATGQRVTLRCSPRSGDLSVYWYQQSLDQGLQFLIQYYNGEERAKGNILERFSAQQFPDLHSELNLSSLELGDSALYFCASSEGLAAYNEQFFGPGTRLTVL.

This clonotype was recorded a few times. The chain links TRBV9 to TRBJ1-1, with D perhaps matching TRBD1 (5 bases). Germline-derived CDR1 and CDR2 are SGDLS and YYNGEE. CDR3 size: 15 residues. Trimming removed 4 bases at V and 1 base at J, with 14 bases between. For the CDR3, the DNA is TGTGCCAGCAGCTCAACCCAGGGAGGGAACACTGAAGCTTTCTTT. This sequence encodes CASSSTQGGNTEAFF.

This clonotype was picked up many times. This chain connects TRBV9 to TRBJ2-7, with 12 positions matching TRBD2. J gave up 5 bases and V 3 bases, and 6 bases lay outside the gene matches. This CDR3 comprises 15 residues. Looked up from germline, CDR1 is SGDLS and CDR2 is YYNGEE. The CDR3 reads CASSASGGAHDEQYF. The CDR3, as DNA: TGTGCCAGCAGCGCTAGCGGGGGGGCTCATGACGAGCAGTACTTC. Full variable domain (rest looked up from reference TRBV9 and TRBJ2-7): DSGVTQTPKHLITATGQRVTLRCSPRSGDLSVYWYQQSLDQGLQFLIQYYNGEERAKGNILERFSAQQFPDLHSELNLSSLELGDSALYFCASSASGGAHDEQYFGPGTRLTVT.